This TCR beta chain is drawn from a study of blood T cell repertoires in COVID-19. The overall study: COVID-19 samples, acute and convalescent, were from the United States, Italy and Spain. T cells, B-cell-depleted T cells, or PBMCs supplied cDNA or gDNA.

The CDR3 is 16 residues long. Trimming at V came to 4 bases and at J to 8 bases, leaving 13 bases not matched to a gene. CDR1 is MGHDK and CDR2 is SYGVNS in the germline V gene. Authors' processing steps: Scientists estimated how many nucleated cells there were by amplifying reference gene primers. TCRdb's table, derived via immunoSEQ multiplex PCR, lists solely in-frame clones and lacks some. The DNA gave D and trimming, while V, J and clone size come from that table. Here the sample spans roughly 230,000 clones, 80% to 90% being singletons. This clonotype originated in a man aged 35-49 years with active or convalescent COVID-19. The sample was peripheral blood. The rearrangement uses TRBV25-1 and TRBJ1-3, with 8 nucleotides matching TRBD1. The CDR3 spells CASSAYWTGSMDTIYF. The CDR3 DNA sequence: TGTGCCAGCAGTGCCTACTGGACAGGGAGTATGGACACCATATATTTT.